The 17 T cell receptor beta chains given below trace back to one sample, sequenced in a study of blood T cells in healthy people across ages. A sample-barcoded 5' primer and a J-beta primer mix were used in a second PCR of roughly 6 to 11 cycles. From the 5' RACE reads, TCRdb called clonotypes with MiXCR, one entry per CDR3 protein. The sample has roughly 790,000 distinct CDR3 sequences; roughly 44% are singletons. Sequencing input: blood. The receptors come from a woman aged 60-75 years in good health.

The chain carries TRBV6-1 and TRBJ2-5; D gene ambiguous. V shed 7 bases and J shed 11 bases, with 14 bases lying between them. The CDR3 has 11 residues. Germline values: CDR1 MNHNS, CDR2 SASEGT. CDR3 protein: CASKNSYEQYF. Written as DNA, the CDR3 is TGTGCCAGCAAAAACTCCTATGAGCAGTACTTC.

This chain links TRBV29-1 with TRBJ2-4; D ambiguous. The J call may be in error: the DNA end matches TRBJ2-5 better. Germline values: CDR1 SQVTM, CDR2 ANQGSEA. The CDR3 loop spans 10 amino acids. This chain's CDR3 is CSVTTETQYF. CDR3 nucleotide sequence: TGCAGCGTTACTACGGAGACCCAGTACTTC.

This clonotype came up many times. This chain connects TRBV6-2 or TRBV6-3 to TRBJ1-2; D gene ambiguous. The germline gives CDR1 MNHEY, CDR2 SVGEGT. The CDR3 length is 11 residues. V was cut by 5 bases and J by 2 bases, with 3 bases left in between. CDR3 protein: CASSANYGYTF. The CDR3 DNA reads as TGTGCCAGCAGTGCCAACTATGGCTACACCTTC.

J is TRBJ2-4 and V is TRBV7-3; a weak D match, TRBD2 (6 bases). Germline V gene sequence: CDR1 SGHTA, CDR2 FQGTGA. The CDR3 contains 13 residues. V shed 1 base and J shed 13 bases, with 14 bases lying between them. DNA for the CDR3: TGTGCCAGCAGCTTAAGCGCTAGCGATGAGCAGTACTTC. Translation: CASSLSASDEQYF.

This chain links TRBV6-5 with TRBJ2-7, with 9 bases that match TRBD1. CDR3 length: 14 residues. The germline gives CDR1 MNHEY, CDR2 SVGAGI. J was trimmed by 9 bases and V by 4 bases; bases with no gene match: 10. Here the CDR3 reads CASSFGDRDSGQYF. Written as DNA, the CDR3 is TGTGCCAGCAGTTTCGGGGACAGGGACTCTGGGCAGTACTTC.

This clonotype was recorded a few times. J is TRBJ1-2 and V is TRBV11-2, with 10 bases aligning to TRBD1. V lost 6 bases, J lost 0 bases, and 13 bases stayed unmatched. The CDR3 runs to 18 residues. The germline V gene has CDR1 SGHAT and CDR2 FQNNGV. The CDR3 region has the DNA TGTGCCAGCAGTTCCTTCCGGGGACAGGGGTCCTCTAACTATGGCTACACCTTC. It translates to CASSSFRGQGSSNYGYTF.

There are a few counts of this clonotype. The chain is built from TRBV4-3 and TRBJ2-7; D uncertain. The CDR3 has 14 amino acids. Germline values: CDR1 LGHNA, CDR2 YSLEER. V was clipped by 1 base and J by 6 bases, with 13 bases between them. DNA for the CDR3: TGCGCCAGCAGCCAAGCCCTCTTCGGGCTCGAGCAGTACTTC. This codes for CASSQALFGLEQYF.

The chain joins TRBV12-3 or TRBV12-4 to TRBJ2-5; 10 nucleotides match TRBD1. The CDR3 spans 16 residues. V dropped 5 bases and J dropped 5; count of bases not matched to a gene: 11. This CDR3 is CASSPPGTGVRETQYF. Written as DNA, the CDR3 is TGTGCCAGCAGTCCTCCCGGGACAGGGGTTAGGGAGACCCAGTACTTC.

For this clonotype: Being one base from a much bigger clone, this may be a read error. The genes are TRBV4-2 and TRBJ2-1, with 11 bases identical to TRBD2. This CDR3 has 15 amino acids. V shed 7 bases, J shed 5 bases, and the junction held 7 bases outside the gene matches. CDR1 is LGHNA and CDR2 is YNFKEQ in the germline V gene. The CDR3 loop is CASTIASGRNNEQFF. CDR3 nucleotide sequence: TGTGCCAGCACCATAGCTAGCGGGAGGAACAATGAGCAGTTCTTC.

In this sample, this clonotype turned up many times. The chain has TRBV29-1 and TRBJ1-2, with 7 bases aligning to TRBD1. The V gene's germline CDR1 is SQVTM and CDR2 ANQGSEA. J gave up 3 bases and V 6 bases, and 7 bases lay outside the gene matches. This CDR3 is built from 13 residues. CDR3 in amino acids: CSVKVGTDYGYTF. The CDR3 DNA is TGCAGCGTGAAGGTCGGGACAGACTATGGCTACACCTTC.

V is TRBV3-1 and J is TRBJ2-5, with TRBD2 matching 9 bases. The DNA matches TRBJ2-7 better at its end, which makes the J call doubtful. The germline CDR1 and CDR2 sequences are LGHDT and YNNKEL (reference sequence). This CDR3 spans 15 amino acids. CDR3 DNA sequence: TGTGCCAGCAGCCAAGATCCTAGCGGGGTTTACGAGCAGTACTTC. This gives the protein CASSQDPSGVYEQYF.

The rearrangement uses TRBV7-3 and TRBJ2-3; tentatively, D is TRBD2 (6 bases). CDR1 SGHTA and CDR2 FQGTGA come from the germline V gene. V was trimmed by 4 bases and J by 5 bases, leaving 7 bases between them. This CDR3 has 12 amino acids. CDR3 nucleotide sequence: TGTGCCAGCAGCTCGGGGGAAGATACGCAGTATTTT. Encoded protein: CASSSGEDTQYF.

To note about this clonotype: This clone may be a read error of a much larger clone one base away. The chain recombines TRBV29-1 with TRBJ2-3, with D maybe TRBD1 (6 bases). Germline assignment: CDR1 SQVTM and CDR2 ANQGSEA. The CDR3 consists of 13 residues. The V gene lost 8 bases and the J gene lost 0 bases, with 12 bases spanning the gap. The CDR3 region has the DNA TGCAGCTCCCCAGGGGTTAGCACAGATACGCAGTATTTT. Its protein is CSSPGVSTDTQYF.

The CDR3 reads CASSQGSRDNEQFF. CDR3 DNA sequence: TGCGCCAGCAGCCAAGGTAGTAGGGACAATGAGCAGTTCTTC. The chain is built from TRBV4-1 and TRBJ2-1; D gene ambiguous. Germline V CDR1 and CDR2: MGHRA, YSYEKL. This CDR3 is 14 amino acids long. V lost 1 base and J lost 5, with 9 bases in between.

This clonotype was seen a handful of times. The chain carries TRBV7-3 and TRBJ1-1, with a possible D match to TRBD1 (6 bases). The CDR3 is 16 amino acids. V was pared by 5 bases and J by 8 bases, with 24 bases between. From germline, CDR1 is SGHTA and CDR2 FQGTGA. CDR3: CASSRLPNPDRSEAFF. The CDR3 region has the DNA TGTGCCAGCAGCCGATTACCCAACCCAGACAGGAGCGAAGCTTTCTTT.

The rearrangement links TRBV4-1 to TRBJ1-5; the match to TRBD1 covers 8 bases. Looked up from germline, CDR1 is MGHRA and CDR2 is YSYEKL. The junction had 6 bases not matched to a gene; V was cut back by 0 bases and J by 2 bases. This CDR3 has 17 residues. The CDR3 here is CASSQEGQGAGNQPQHF. The CDR3 region has the DNA TGCGCCAGCAGCCAAGAGGGGCAGGGGGCTGGCAATCAGCCCCAGCATTTT.

Remarks on this clonotype: Germline and junction disagree at one end, which may indicate a read error. The rearrangement uses TRBV5-5 and TRBJ2-1; the D call may be TRBD1 or TRBD2 (5 bases each). Germline lookup yields CDR1 SGHKS and CDR2 YYEKEE (reference sequence). The CDR3 runs 15 residues. The CDR3 DNA reads TGTGCCAGCAGCGTGGACAAGGGGACCTACAATGGGCAGTTCTTC. Residues: CASSVDKGTYNGQFF.